This TCR beta chain was captured in a study of cytotoxic CD8 clonotypes in ibrutinib-treated CLL. General study points: Pretreatment clonality was elevated relative to age-matched healthy donors and paralleled circulating CD8+ T-cell counts.

Trimming removed 2 bases from V and 7 bases from J; junction bases left unmatched: 8. The CDR3 spans 13 residues. From germline, CDR1 is GTSNPN and CDR2 SVGIG (reference sequence). Profiled with immunoSEQ multiplex PCR; TCRdb holds only in-frame clones, not every one. The data contain under 150,000 clones, 85% to 95% of them seen just once; the ten biggest clones take up about 10%. Regarding this clone: As yet, its antigen is unknown.

This receptor was taken from a human donor with chronic lymphocytic leukemia. The V and J genes are TRBV30 and TRBJ2-7; TRBD2 agrees at 7 bases. The sample was PBMCs, taken after 12 months of ibrutinib treatment. The CDR3 reads CAWSSGGGLEQYF. For the CDR3, the DNA is TGTGCCTGGAGTTCCGGGGGAGGGCTTGAGCAGTACTTC.